The text below deals with one T cell receptor beta chain. Its antigen is unidentified. This entry is derived from a study of cytomegalovirus exposure and HLA in healthy donors. Study-wide context: The roughly 130 validation repertoires used the same platform as the 600 to 750 first-cohort repertoires (as reported by a later analysis). Study-level points and caveats: CMV antigen specificity of a few CMV-associated chains was confirmed in vitro.

V was pared by 9 bases and J by 3 bases, with 15 bases between. The CDR3 totals 13 residues. Only in-frame clones appear in the TCRdb table, and some are missing; sequencing was by immunoSEQ multiplex PCR. This table holds some 78,000 clones, almost 97% found once. The receptor's source is a young man in good health and CMV-seropositive. The sample taken for sequencing was PBMCs. The chain employs TRBV23-1 and TRBJ2-7, with D perhaps TRBD1 (5 bases). TRBV23-1 is given ORF status, its function remaining uncertain. The CDR3 protein is CARVRQRGYEQYF. The CDR3 DNA follows: TGCGCCAGAGTCCGACAGCGTGGCTACGAGCAGTACTTC.